This T cell receptor (beta chain) was identified in a study of control samples from healthy donors and cancer patients. Method: immunoSEQ multiplex PCR; TCRdb's copy keeps in-frame clones and lacks some. In the table there are about 82,000 clones, 70% to 90% of which are singletons. This CDR3 is built from 11 residues. The germline V gene has CDR1 SNHLY and CDR2 FYNNEI. V gave up 6 bases and J gave up 2 bases, with 5 bases separating them. The TCR originated in a man over 45 in good health. Sequencing was done on a sample of blood. The chain is built from TRBV2 and TRBJ2-7; D is ambiguous. The DNA for the CDR3 is TGTGCCAGCAGCGTGACCTACGAGCAGTACTTC. Translation: CASSVTYEQYF.